Below, one TCR beta chain is given with its context. The record originates from a study of technical replicates of blood from several donors. The CDR3 runs to 14 residues. V was cut by 4 bases and J by 1 base, with 11 bases left in between. Germline V gene lookup returns CDR1 LGHNA and CDR2 YSLEER. The protocol was immunoSEQ multiplex PCR, while the TCRdb copy is restricted to in-frame clones and leaves out a portion. The sample shows tens of thousands of clones, around 90% of them seen only once. Material for sequencing was PBMCs. The chain employs TRBV4-3 and TRBJ2-7; the D gene is possibly TRBD2 (6 bases). The origin of this receptor is a human donor in good health. Some clones in this sample may be carry-over from other donors' samples. DNA of the CDR3: TGCGCCAGCAGCCCGTATAGCGGTTCCTACGAGCAGTACTTC. Residues: CASSPYSGSYEQYF.